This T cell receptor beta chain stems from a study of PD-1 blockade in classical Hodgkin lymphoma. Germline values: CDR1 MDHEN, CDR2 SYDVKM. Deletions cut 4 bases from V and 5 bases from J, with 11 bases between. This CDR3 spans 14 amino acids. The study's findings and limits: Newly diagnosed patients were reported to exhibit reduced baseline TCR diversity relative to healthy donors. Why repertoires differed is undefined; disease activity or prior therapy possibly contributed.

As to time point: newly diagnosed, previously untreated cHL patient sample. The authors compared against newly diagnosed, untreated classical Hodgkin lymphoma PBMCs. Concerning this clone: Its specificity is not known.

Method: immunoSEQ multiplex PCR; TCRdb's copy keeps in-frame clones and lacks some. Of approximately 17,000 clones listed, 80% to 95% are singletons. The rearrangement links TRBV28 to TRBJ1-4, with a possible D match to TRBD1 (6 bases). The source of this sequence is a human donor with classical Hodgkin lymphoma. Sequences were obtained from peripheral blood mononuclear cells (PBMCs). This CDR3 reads CASSSGQINEKLFF. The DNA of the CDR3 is TGTGCCAGCAGTTCCGGACAGATAAATGAAAAACTGTTTTTT.